A single sample gave rise to the 27 T cell receptor beta chains below, sequenced in a study of shared clonotypes between healthy human individuals. Assay: immunoSEQ multiplex PCR; the TCRdb copy retains only in-frame clones and omits some. The repertoire consists of approximately 2.4 million clones, with around 95% occurring once and the leading ten covering 0.1% to 0.15%. Material: naive CD4+ T cells sorted from blood. Subset meaning: CD45RA+ positively selected. These receptors were collected from a man aged 18 to 35 in good health.

This chain uses TRBV30 with TRBJ2-7; 7 bases match TRBD2. Trimming at V came to 0 bases and at J to 6 bases, leaving 11 bases not matched to a gene. Germline V gene data show CDR1 as GTSNPN and CDR2 as SVGIG (reference sequence). This CDR3 contains 15 residues. Here the CDR3 DNA reads TGTGCCTGGAGTGTACCGGGGAGGGCCGGGATCGAGCAGTACTTC. It is translated as CAWSVPGRAGIEQYF.

This clone has only one observation. This chain connects TRBV5-1 to TRBJ2-2, with D tentatively TRBD1 (5 bases). Between the trimmed V and J ends, which lost 0 bases and 4 bases, there was a span of 7 bases. In germline, CDR1 is SGHRS, CDR2 YFSETQ. The CDR3 has 14 residues. The CDR3, as DNA: TGCGCCAGCAGCTTGGTGGGGCCCACCGGGGAGCTGTTTTTT. Translating gives CASSLVGPTGELFF.

J is TRBJ1-2 and V is TRBV5-1, with D perhaps TRBD1 (5 bases). Germline V gives CDR1 SGHRS, CDR2 YFSETQ. The CDR3 is made up of 15 amino acids. Trimming took off 0 bases at V and 4 bases at J, with 13 bases between the two ends. The CDR3 spells CASSLAGREGYGYTF. The CDR3, as DNA: TGCGCCAGCAGCTTGGCCGGCAGGGAGGGCTATGGCTACACCTTC. The full variable domain, its missing parts supplied by reference TRBV5-1 and TRBJ1-2, is KAGVTQTPRYLIKTRGQQVTLSCSPISGHRSVSWYQQTPGQGLQFLFEYFSETQRNKGNFPGRFSGRQFSNSRSEMNVSTLELGDSALYLCASSLAGREGYGYTFGSGTRLTVV.

Regarding this clone: The sample has other DNA sequences that encode this CDR3 too. The J gene is TRBJ2-1, the V gene TRBV19; 9 bases fit TRBD1. Trimming cost V 3 bases and J 7 bases; bases outside gene matches: 4. The germline gives CDR1 LNHDA, CDR2 SQIVND (reference sequence). The CDR3 runs 14 residues. The CDR3 DNA follows: TGTGCCAGTAGTATTGGACAGGGGCGTAATGAGCAGTTCTTC. This translates into CASSIGQGRNEQFF.

This clone was observed a single time. Distinct nucleotide sequences in the sample also encode this CDR3. V and J are TRBV28 and TRBJ2-7; 12 bases map to TRBD1. This CDR3 contains 14 residues. Germline CDR1 reads MDHEN; CDR2 reads SYDVKM. Trimming cost V 5 bases and J 7 bases; bases outside gene matches: 6. CDR3 DNA sequence: TGTGCCAGCAGTCTGGGACAGGGGGCGCGTGAGCAGTACTTC. Translation gives CASSLGQGAREQYF.

Details on this clone: This specimen includes other DNA sequences encoding the same CDR3. The CDR3, as DNA: TGTGCCAGCAGTTCCCCCGGGACAGGGGGGAACTATGGCTACACCTTC. Its translation is CASSSPGTGGNYGYTF. The V call is TRBV28, the J call TRBJ1-2; 11 bases are shared with TRBD1. The CDR3 consists of 16 residues. CDR1 and CDR2 (germline): MDHEN, SYDVKM. J gave up 2 bases and V 4 bases, and 6 bases lay outside the gene matches.

V usage is TRBV6-1 and J usage is TRBJ2-7; no definite D call. The CDR3 spans 14 residues. Germline V gene lookup returns CDR1 MNHNS and CDR2 SASEGT. Trimming removed 6 bases at V and 3 bases at J, with 15 bases between. Here the CDR3 reads CASSLHSIYYEQYF. CDR3 sequence (DNA): TGTGCCAGCAGCCTACACTCGATTTACTACGAGCAGTACTTC.

The J gene is TRBJ2-2, the V gene TRBV11-2; D not resolved. The germline CDR1 and CDR2 sequences are SGHAT and FQNNGV. V was shortened by 3 bases and J by 6 bases, with 11 bases between the two germline ends. The length of the CDR3 is 14 residues. The CDR3 DNA reads TGTGCCAGCAGCTTTAACACCCTGCCCGGGGAGCTGTTTTTT. Residues: CASSFNTLPGELFF.

The chain recombines TRBV9 with TRBJ2-7; D perhaps matches TRBD2 (5 bases). CDR3 length: 13 amino acids. CDR1 is SGDLS and CDR2 is YYNGEE in the germline V gene. The V and J ends lost 1 base and 1 base respectively, with 6 bases between them. The CDR3: CASSVSGSYEQYF. Here the CDR3 DNA reads TGTGCCAGCAGCGTATCGGGATCCTACGAGCAGTACTTC.

In regard to this clone: Other DNA sequences of this sample code for an identical CDR3. The chain is built from TRBV7-3 and TRBJ1-1, with D perhaps TRBD1 (5 bases). The CDR3 sequence is 13 residues long. From germline, CDR1 is SGHTA and CDR2 FQGTGA. V was trimmed by 0 bases and J by 5 bases, leaving 7 bases between them. The CDR3: CASSLTGGTEAFF. CDR3 nucleotides: TGTGCCAGCAGCTTAACTGGGGGAACTGAAGCTTTCTTT.

The V call is TRBV10-3, the J call TRBJ2-7; 9 nucleotides align to TRBD2. This CDR3 has 15 amino acids. V lost 0 bases, J lost 4 bases, and 4 bases stayed unmatched. The germline V gene encodes CDR1 ENHRY and CDR2 SYGVKD. The chain's CDR3 is CAISESNSGRYEQYF. CDR3 DNA: TGTGCCATCAGTGAGTCGAACAGCGGGAGGTACGAGCAGTACTTC.

In this sample, this clone turned up once. This chain links TRBV5-4 with TRBJ2-7; no firm D call. The CDR3 covers 15 residues. V lost 5 bases to trimming and J lost 3 bases, with 18 bases between them. Germline assignment: CDR1 SGHNT and CDR2 YYREEE (reference sequence). CDR3 DNA sequence: TGTGCCAGCAGTCCCTACCCGCAGGCCAACTACGAGCAGTACTTC. Protein: CASSPYPQANYEQYF.

The gene calls are TRBV15 and TRBJ2-4, with D tentatively TRBD1 (6 bases). Germline V lookup: CDR1 LNHNV, CDR2 YYDKDF (reference sequence). Trimming stripped 10 bases from V and 5 bases from J, with 12 bases between. This CDR3 region has 12 residues. The CDR3 sequence: CASAKGENIQYF. The CDR3, as DNA: TGTGCCAGTGCGAAGGGGGAAAACATTCAGTACTTC.

The rearrangement uses TRBV7-2 and TRBJ2-1, with unresolved D. The length of the CDR3 is 14 residues. Trimming cost V 1 base and J 5 bases, with 9 bases left between them. Germline V gives CDR1 SGHTA, CDR2 FQGNSA. CDR3 sequence reads: CASSLVWFDNEQFF. CDR3 DNA sequence: TGTGCCAGCAGCTTAGTCTGGTTCGACAATGAGCAGTTCTTC.

This chain joins TRBV7-8 and TRBJ2-5; 9 bases are shared with TRBD2. This CDR3 is 15 amino acids long. Germline assignment: CDR1 SGHVS and CDR2 FQNEAQ. V dropped 4 bases and J dropped 3; count of bases not matched to a gene: 6. The CDR3, as DNA: TGTGCCAGCAGCTATGCCGGGACTAGCAAAGAGACCCAGTACTTC. Translating it yields CASSYAGTSKETQYF. Supplemented by reference TRBV7-8 and TRBJ2-5, the full variable domain reads GAGVSQSPRYKVAKRGQDVALRCDPISGHVSLFWYQQALGQGPEFLTYFQNEAQLDKSGLPSDRFFAERPEGSVSTLKIQRTQQEDSAVYLCASSYAGTSKETQYFGPGTRLLVL.

The chain has TRBV14 and TRBJ1-3; D gene uncertain. Germline V gene lookup returns CDR1 SGHDN and CDR2 FVKESK. The CDR3 covers 13 residues. V was trimmed by 2 bases and J by 0 bases, leaving 2 bases between them. CDR3 bases: TGTGCCAGCAGCCAAAGCTCTGGAAACACCATATATTTT. It encodes CASSQSSGNTIYF.

The rearrangement uses TRBV11-2 and TRBJ1-6, with 7 bases that match TRBD1. The ends lost 0 bases at V and 0 bases at J; junction bases unmatched: 5. The CDR3 has 18 residues. The germline V gene encodes CDR1 SGHAT and CDR2 FQNNGV. The CDR3 nucleotides read TGTGCCAGCAGCTTAGAACCGGGACAGAGCTCCTATAATTCACCCCTCCACTTT. It is translated as CASSLEPGQSSYNSPLHF.

The chain carries TRBV6-6 and TRBJ1-5; D unclear. The V and J ends lost 5 bases and 11 bases respectively, with 22 bases between them. This CDR3 spans 15 amino acids. CDR1 and CDR2 (germline): MNHNY, SVGAGI (reference sequence). The CDR3, as DNA: TGTGCCAGCAGTCTTATCGTCCCCCCTGGCGAGGCCCAGCATTTT. This translates into CASSLIVPPGEAQHF.

This sequence joins TRBV6-1 and TRBJ1-2; a weak D match, TRBD1 (5 bases). V was pared by 6 bases and J by 1 base, with 12 bases between. Germline CDR1 MNHNS, CDR2 SASEGT. The CDR3 contains 14 residues. The CDR3 DNA reads TGTGCCAGCAGGACAACAGGTATTAACTATGGCTACACCTTC. This encodes CASRTTGINYGYTF.

This clone was seen a few times. Within the sample, other DNA sequences also encode this same CDR3. The chain links TRBV2 to TRBJ1-2, with no clear D. The CDR3 has 13 residues. Germline V gene lookup returns CDR1 SNHLY and CDR2 FYNNEI. Deletions cut 3 bases from V and 2 bases from J, with 7 bases between. CDR3 coding DNA: TGTGCCAGCAGTGACGGACCGAACTATGGCTACACCTTC. Its protein is CASSDGPNYGYTF. The entire variable domain, with the rest obtained from reference TRBV2 and TRBJ1-2, is as follows: EPEVTQTPSHQVTQMGQEVILRCVPISNHLYFYWYRQILGQKVEFLVSFYNNEISEKSEIFDDQFSVERPDGSNFTLKIRSTKLEDSAMYFCASSDGPNYGYTFGSGTRLTVV.

This clone was counted a single time. The chain uses TRBV4-1 and TRBJ2-7; D may correspond to TRBD1 or TRBD2 (5 bases each). V was clipped by 0 bases and J by 4 bases, with 10 bases between them. CDR3 length equals 14 residues. Germline-derived CDR1 and CDR2 are MGHRA and YSYEKL. CDR3 coding DNA: TGCGCCAGCAGCCAAGATGGGACCGCTTACGAGCAGTACTTC. Its translation is CASSQDGTAYEQYF.

The CDR3 region has the DNA TGCGCCAGCAGTGGGGGAGGCCTTAATCAGCCCCAGCATTTT. Amino acids: CASSGGGLNQPQHF. The rearrangement joins TRBV4-1 to TRBJ1-5, with a weak D call TRBD1 (5 bases). With 6 bases removed from V and 4 bases from J, the gap between germline ends came to 13 bases. There are 14 residues in the CDR3. The germline V gene has CDR1 MGHRA and CDR2 YSYEKL.

The rearrangement links TRBV20-1 to TRBJ2-3; D might be TRBD2 (6 bases). Germline assignment: CDR1 DFQATT and CDR2 SNEGSKA (reference sequence). This CDR3 has 11 amino acids. The CDR3 DNA follows: TGCAGCGGGGGTGGTCCAGATACGCAGTATTTT. Its protein product is CSGGGPDTQYF.

The chain combines TRBV9 with TRBJ2-5; 8 bases line up with TRBD2. Losses at the gene ends were 0 bases for V and 4 bases for J; bases not matched to a gene: 8. The CDR3 totals 16 residues. The germline CDR1 and CDR2 sequences are SGDLS and YYNGEE. CDR3 amino acids: CASSVGVGGALETQYF. The CDR3, as DNA: TGTGCCAGCAGCGTAGGTGTCGGGGGGGCCTTAGAGACCCAGTACTTC.

The chain carries TRBV19 and TRBJ2-7; possible D gene TRBD1, 6 bases. With 6 bases removed from V and 5 bases from J, the gap between germline ends came to 8 bases. Germline values: CDR1 LNHDA, CDR2 SQIVND (reference sequence). CDR3 length: 11 residues. DNA for the CDR3: TGTGCCAGTAGCGCAGGGGACGAGCAGTACTTC. Encoded protein: CASSAGDEQYF.

The chain has TRBV27 and TRBJ2-1, with a possible D match to TRBD2 (6 bases). CDR1 and CDR2 (germline): MNHEY, SMNVEV (reference sequence). The V and J ends lost 5 bases and 6 bases respectively, with 14 bases between them. The CDR3 is 14 residues long. CDR3 loop: CASSPPGGRNEQFF. CDR3 DNA: TGTGCCAGCAGTCCCCCAGGAGGGCGCAATGAGCAGTTCTTC.

This clone appeared a single time. The same CDR3 also results from other DNA sequences found in this sample. V is TRBV5-1 and J is TRBJ1-1; 7 nucleotides match TRBD1. Germline lookup yields CDR1 SGHRS and CDR2 YFSETQ. This CDR3 has 15 residues. Trimming at V came to 3 bases and at J to 0 bases, leaving 5 bases not matched to a gene. CDR3 loop: CASSSGQELNTEAFF. The CDR3 DNA sequence: TGCGCCAGCAGCTCCGGACAGGAGCTGAACACTGAAGCTTTCTTT.